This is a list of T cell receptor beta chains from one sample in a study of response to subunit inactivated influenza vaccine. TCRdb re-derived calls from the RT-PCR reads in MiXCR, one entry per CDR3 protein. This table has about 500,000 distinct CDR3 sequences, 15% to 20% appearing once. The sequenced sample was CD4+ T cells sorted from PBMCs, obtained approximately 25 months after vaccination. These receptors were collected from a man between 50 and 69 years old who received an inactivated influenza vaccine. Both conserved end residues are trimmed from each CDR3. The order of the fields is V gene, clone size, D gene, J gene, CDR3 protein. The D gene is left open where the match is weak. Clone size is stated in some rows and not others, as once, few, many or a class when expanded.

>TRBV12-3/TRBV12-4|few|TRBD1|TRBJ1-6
ASRGQVANSPLH
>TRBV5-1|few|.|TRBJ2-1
ASSLFPGRDNEQF
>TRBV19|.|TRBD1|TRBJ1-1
ASSPHRDSEAF
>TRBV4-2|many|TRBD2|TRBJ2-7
ASSQDGLAGEQY
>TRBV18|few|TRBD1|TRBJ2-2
ASSSGTGTENTGELF
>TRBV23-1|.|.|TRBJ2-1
ASSPSDNEQF
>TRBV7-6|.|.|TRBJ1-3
ASSPPEISGNTIY
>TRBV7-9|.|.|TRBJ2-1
ASSLGAMGRVYNEQF
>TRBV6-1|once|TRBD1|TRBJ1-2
ASSTRDDRGSGYT
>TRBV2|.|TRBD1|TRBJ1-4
ASSLYRGGNEKLF
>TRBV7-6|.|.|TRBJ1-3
ASSLAPGNTIY